A selection of T cell receptor beta chains follows, all from one sample in a study of identical twins. In TCRdb, the 5' RACE reads were re-called with MiXCR into one record per CDR3 protein. Altogether under 350,000 distinct CDR3 sequences are present, roughly 10% being singletons, with the ten largest covering 7% to 8.5%. This sample was shared with a second study, whose subject was yellow fever vaccine responses in identical twins.

Sequencing input: CD8+ T cells sorted from blood. These receptors all come from a woman younger than 35 in good health. Each CDR3 is given with its conserved first and last residue. A D gene is named only where the DNA matches it firmly. Size tells how often a clone was seen (once, few, many) or the class of an expanded clone, and some rows leave it out.

DNA	CDR3	V	J	D	length	size
TGCAGTGCCCGGACTCCAAACTATGGCTACACCTTC	CSARTPNYGYTF	TRBV20-1	TRBJ1-2	-	12	-
TGTGCCAGCAGCTTAGGCAGGCTTGAGCAGTTCTTC	CASSLGRLEQFF	TRBV7-9	TRBJ2-1	-	12	-
TGTGCCAGCAGCTTCCACCACACAGATACGCAGTATTTT	CASSFHHTDTQYF	TRBV7-2	TRBJ2-3	-	13	-
TGTGCCAGCAGCGTAGAGACAGGGAACTACAATGAGCAGTTCTTC	CASSVETGNYNEQFF	TRBV9	TRBJ2-1	TRBD1	15	medium-sized
TGCGCCAGCAGCCACTCACTAGCGGAAGAGACCCAGTACTTC	CASSHSLAEETQYF	TRBV4-3	TRBJ2-5	TRBD2	14	many
TGCGCCAGCAGTGGGGGACTAGCGGGTTGGGAGACCCAGTACTTC	CASSGGLAGWETQYF	TRBV10-2	TRBJ2-5	TRBD2	15	few
TGCGCCAGCAGCTCCCCGACAGGGCAGGGGGGCACGGCAGATACGCAGTATTTT	CASSSPTGQGGTADTQYF	TRBV5-1	TRBJ2-3	-	18	few
TGTGCCAGCAGCAAGACTAGCGGGGGTGAAGAGACCCAGTACTTC	CASSKTSGGEETQYF	TRBV2	TRBJ2-5	TRBD2	15	few
TGTGCCACCTTGGGGGACTACGAGCAGTACTTC	CATLGDYEQYF	TRBV28	TRBJ2-7	-	11	-
TGCAGCGTTGTCAGGGGCTCGGGGGAGCAGTACTTC	CSVVRGSGEQYF	TRBV29-1	TRBJ2-7	-	12	-
TGCGCCAGCAGGGACAGGAGGGAGCAGTACTTC	CASRDRREQYF	TRBV5-1	TRBJ2-7	TRBD1	11	many
TGTGCCAGCAGCCTCGGACAGGGGACCTACGAGCAGTACTTC	CASSLGQGTYEQYF	TRBV27	TRBJ2-7	TRBD1	14	many
TGTGCCAGCAGTTCTCTGGGATTCGAAGAGACCCAGTACTTC	CASSSLGFEETQYF	TRBV12-3/TRBV12-4	TRBJ2-5	-	14	many
TGTGCCAGCAGACCGCGGGACAGATCTAGCACAGATACGCAGTATTTT	CASRPRDRSSTDTQYF	TRBV7-2	TRBJ2-3	-	16	many
TGCAGCGTTGAAGACGGTATCGGACACACCGGGGAGCTGTTTTTT	CSVEDGIGHTGELFF	TRBV29-1	TRBJ2-2	-	15	many
TGTGCCAGCAGCGTTTCCGGGACAGATGGTGAGCAGTACTTC	CASSVSGTDGEQYF	TRBV9	TRBJ2-7	TRBD1	14	many
TGTGCCAGCAGCCCCGGGACAAGCTGGTATCAGTTCTTC	CASSPGTSWYQFF	TRBV5-6	TRBJ2-1	-	13	-
TGTGCCAGCAGCTTATTTTCGGGACAGCAGAACACTGAAGCTTTCTTT	CASSLFSGQQNTEAFF	TRBV7-6	TRBJ1-1	TRBD1	16	many
TGTGCCAGCAGCCCGCCGTGGGGTAGCGGGAGGGGGTCAGATACGCAGTATTTT	CASSPPWGSGRGSDTQYF	TRBV7-8	TRBJ2-3	TRBD2	18	-
TGCAGTGCTAGAGATCTAGCGGGAGATTTAGATACGCAGTATTTT	CSARDLAGDLDTQYF	TRBV20-1	TRBJ2-3	TRBD2	15	-
TGTGCCAGCAGGAGACTAGCGGCGAGCTCCTACGAGCAGTACTTC	CASRRLAASSYEQYF	TRBV28	TRBJ2-7	TRBD2	15	many
TGCAGTGCTAGAGACAATTTTGGGAAGCGAAACACCGGGGAGCTGTTTTTT	CSARDNFGKRNTGELFF	TRBV20-1	TRBJ2-2	-	17	-
TGTGCCAGCAGTAAAACAGGGGACTCGTACACCGGGGAGCTGTTTTTT	CASSKTGDSYTGELFF	TRBV12-3/TRBV12-4	TRBJ2-2	-	16	many